Listed below are T cell receptor beta chains from one sample, sequenced in a study of T cell responses to AZD1222 COVID-19 vaccine. TCRdb's table, derived via immunoSEQ multiplex PCR, lists solely in-frame clones and lacks some. The repertoire holds more than 250,000 clones, with approximately 93% as singletons. This sample comprised peripheral blood, obtained on day 0 of AZD1222 vaccination. The receptors stem from an adult in good health. Each CDR3 is given with its conserved first and last residue. Fields, in order: CDR3 protein, CDR3 DNA, clone size, V gene, J gene, D gene. D genes are given only for firm matches. For some rows the clone size is stated as once, few or many, or as a class when expanded; others skip it.

CASSLEVMNTEAFF	TGTGCCAGCAGCTTGGAAGTCATGAACACTGAAGCTTTCTTT	.	TRBV5-6	TRBJ1-1	.
CASTMAGSTAEAFF	TGTGCCAGCACGATGGCCGGGAGTACGGCTGAAGCTTTCTTT	.	TRBV2	TRBJ1-1	.
CASSKSGSKHNEQFF	TGTGCCAGCAGCAAAAGCGGGAGTAAGCACAATGAGCAGTTCTTC	.	TRBV7-2	TRBJ2-1	TRBD2
CASSMPGMSSPLHF	TGTGCCAGTAGTATGCCAGGGATGAGTTCACCCCTCCACTTT	.	TRBV19	TRBJ1-6	.
CASSTRQGITYGYTF	TGTGCCAGCAGTACGCGACAGGGGATTACCTATGGCTACACCTTC	.	TRBV7-2	TRBJ1-2	TRBD1
CASSPEVNSPLHF	TGTGCCAGCAGCCCCGAGGTCAATTCACCCCTCCACTTT	.	TRBV2	TRBJ1-6	.
CASSLALGGPVYNEQFF	TGTGCCAGCAGCTTAGCGCTTGGGGGACCGGTCTACAATGAGCAGTTCTTC	.	TRBV7-2	TRBJ2-1	.
CASSQGFRGMVGNQPQHF	TGCGCCAGCAGCCAAGGGTTTAGAGGGATGGTGGGCAATCAGCCCCAGCATTTT	few	TRBV4-1	TRBJ1-5	.
CASSSLQGKLSPLHF	TGTGCCAGCAGTTCACTACAGGGGAAGCTTTCACCCCTCCACTTT	.	TRBV27	TRBJ1-6	TRBD1
CASSKTFSYEQYF	TGTGCCAGCAGTAAGACCTTCTCCTACGAGCAGTACTTC	.	TRBV28	TRBJ2-7	.
CASSHLAGGNEQFF	TGTGCCAGCAGCCATTTAGCGGGGGGCAATGAGCAGTTCTTC	.	TRBV3-1/TRBV3-2	TRBJ2-1	TRBD2
CASSERSGDQETQYF	TGTGCCAGCAGTGAAAGGTCAGGGGATCAAGAGACCCAGTACTTC	.	TRBV6-1	TRBJ2-5	.
CASSLVERDEQYF	TGTGCCAGCAGCCTGGTTGAGCGCGACGAGCAGTACTTC	.	TRBV5-4	TRBJ2-7	.
CASSPNPYMDTQYF	TGCGCCAGCAGCCCGAACCCTTATATGGATACGCAGTATTTT	few	TRBV5-1	TRBJ2-3	.
CASSLSRGPQETQYF	TGTGCCAGCAGCTTATCGCGGGGACCTCAAGAGACCCAGTACTTC	.	TRBV11-2	TRBJ2-5	.
CASSSGQGREQYF	TGTGCCAGCAGTTCGGGACAGGGGAGAGAGCAGTACTTC	.	TRBV12-3/TRBV12-4	TRBJ2-7	TRBD1
CASSQDYWQGNTEAFF	TGTGCCAGCAGCCAAGATTATTGGCAGGGGAACACTGAAGCTTTCTTT	.	TRBV14	TRBJ1-1	.
CASSPSRGIMNTEAFF	TGTGCCAGCAGCCCATCTCGGGGGATCATGAACACTGAAGCTTTCTTT	.	TRBV13	TRBJ1-1	.
CASSHGGGETQYF	TGCGCCAGCAGCCACGGCGGAGGGGAGACCCAGTACTTC	.	TRBV5-1	TRBJ2-5	.
CAISESGGKVAEAFF	TGTGCCATCAGTGAGTCGGGAGGGAAGGTTGCTGAAGCTTTCTTT	.	TRBV10-3	TRBJ1-1	.
CASSWDRGSYEQYF	TGTGCCAGCAGTTGGGACAGGGGATCGTACGAGCAGTACTTC	.	TRBV6-5	TRBJ2-7	TRBD1
CASSFVANTGELFF	TGTGCCAGCAGTTTTGTAGCGAACACCGGGGAGCTGTTTTTT	.	TRBV27	TRBJ2-2	.
CATEGGGGQPQHF	TGTGCCACCGAGGGAGGGGGAGGCCAGCCCCAGCATTTT	.	TRBV24-1	TRBJ1-5	.
CASSVGLAGGGTDTQYF	TGTGCCAGCAGCGTTGGACTAGCGGGGGGGGGCACAGATACGCAGTATTTT	.	TRBV9	TRBJ2-3	TRBD2
CASSQDLRASGMKAFF	TGCGCCAGCAGCCAAGATCTGCGGGCCTCCGGCATGAAAGCTTTCTTT	.	TRBV4-1	TRBJ1-1	.
CASSTHRGKSSYEQYF	TGTGCCAGCAGCACGCACAGGGGAAAGAGCTCCTACGAGCAGTACTTC	.	TRBV7-6	TRBJ2-7	TRBD1
CASSRPGQGIYGYTF	TGTGCCAGCAGCCGTCCTGGACAGGGGATTTATGGCTACACCTTC	.	TRBV6-5	TRBJ1-2	TRBD1
CASTQGSTDTQYF	TGTGCCAGCACACAGGGATCCACAGATACGCAGTATTTT	once	TRBV28	TRBJ2-3	.
CASNTPPTSGTSTDTQYF	TGTGCCAGTAATACACCCCCCACTAGCGGGACTAGCACAGATACGCAGTATTTT	.	TRBV2	TRBJ2-3	TRBD2
CAWKRADRDNQPQHF	TGTGCCTGGAAGAGAGCGGACAGGGACAATCAGCCCCAGCATTTT	.	TRBV30	TRBJ1-5	TRBD1
CAISERGEQYF	TGTGCCATCAGTGAGCGGGGCGAGCAGTACTTC	.	TRBV10-3	TRBJ2-7	.